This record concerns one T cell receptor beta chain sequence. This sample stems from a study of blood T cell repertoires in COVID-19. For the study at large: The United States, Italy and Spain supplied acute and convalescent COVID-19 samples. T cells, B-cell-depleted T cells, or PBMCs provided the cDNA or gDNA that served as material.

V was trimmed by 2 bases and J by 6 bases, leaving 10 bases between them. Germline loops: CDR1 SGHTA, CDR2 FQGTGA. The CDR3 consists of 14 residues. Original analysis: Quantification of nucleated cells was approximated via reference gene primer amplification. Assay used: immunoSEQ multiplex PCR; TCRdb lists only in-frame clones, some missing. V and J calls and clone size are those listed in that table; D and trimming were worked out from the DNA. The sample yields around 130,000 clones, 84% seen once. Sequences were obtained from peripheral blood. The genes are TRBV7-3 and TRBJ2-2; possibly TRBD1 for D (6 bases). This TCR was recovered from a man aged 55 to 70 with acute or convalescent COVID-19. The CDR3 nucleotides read TGTGCCAGCAGCTTAGGACAGACAGCCGGGGAGCTGTTTTTT. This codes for CASSLGQTAGELFF. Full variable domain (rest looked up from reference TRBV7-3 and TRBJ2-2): GAGVSQTPSNKVTEKGKYVELRCDPISGHTALYWYRQSLGQGPEFLIYFQGTGAADDSGLPNDRFFAVRPEGSVSTLKIQRTERGDSAVYLCASSLGQTAGELFFGEGSRLTVL.